The rows below give T cell receptor beta chains drawn from one sample of a study of vaccination and CD4 T cells after COVID-19. Antigens of these TCRs are unknown. TCRdb ran MiXCR on the PCR reads and lists one entry per CDR3 protein. The data contain about 10,000 distinct CDR3 sequences, 25% to 35% of them singletons. This material consisted of CD4+ T cells from blood, cultured in vitro, taken after SARS-CoV-2 vaccination. Receptors were obtained from a human donor who had recovered from COVID-19. The CDR3 runs from the conserved cysteine through the conserved F or W. A D gene is named only where the DNA matches it firmly. Size is omitted from some rows. Given values are once, few, many or a class for expanded clones.

v_gene	abundance	d_gene	j_gene	CDR3aa	CDR3nt
TRBV24-1	NA	NA	TRBJ1-2	CATSDTRNTKVGHGYTF	TGTGCCACCAGTGATACAAGGAATACAAAAGTTGGACATGGCTACACCTTC
TRBV20-1	few	NA	TRBJ2-7	CSARDYVGEGFDEQYF	TGCAGTGCTAGAGATTACGTGGGAGAAGGATTTGACGAGCAGTACTTC
TRBV2	few	NA	TRBJ1-5	CARGERRGGPQHF	TGTGCCAGGGGAGAACGGCGGGGGGGGCCCCAGCATTTT
TRBV5-6	once	NA	TRBJ2-7	CASSFRRGVSYEQYF	TGTGCCAGCAGCTTCCGCAGGGGGGTCTCCTACGAGCAGTACTTC
TRBV4-3	NA	NA	TRBJ1-1	CASSQEPRVGSPPFF	TGCGCCAGCAGCCAAGAACCCCGCGTCGGGTCCCCGCCTTTCTTT
TRBV6-1	NA	NA	TRBJ2-6	CASSLSGANVLTF	TGTGCCAGCAGTCTCTCTGGGGCCAACGTCCTGACTTTC
TRBV20-1	NA	NA	TRBJ1-2	CSARVVNYGYTF	TGCAGTGCTAGAGTAGTAAACTATGGCTACACCTTC
TRBV28	few	TRBD2	TRBJ2-1	CASRSGTSGSFEQFF	TGTGCCAGCAGATCAGGGACTAGCGGGAGTTTTGAGCAGTTCTTC
TRBV20-1	NA	TRBD2	TRBJ2-1	CSARVPSGRVEEQFF	TGCAGTGCTAGGGTACCTAGCGGGAGGGTTGAAGAGCAGTTCTTC
TRBV25-1	NA	TRBD1	TRBJ1-1	CASRRTGQGATEAFF	TGTGCCAGCAGGAGAACCGGACAGGGGGCTACTGAAGCTTTCTTT
TRBV27	once	NA	TRBJ2-7	CASSINRDTSYEQYF	TGTGCCAGCAGTATAAACCGGGACACCTCCTACGAGCAGTACTTC
TRBV5-1	few	NA	TRBJ2-5	CASSPSGDLGGTQYF	TGCGCCAGCAGCCCCTCCGGGGACCTTGGGGGGACCCAGTACTTC
TRBV5-1	NA	TRBD1	TRBJ2-5	CASDKATGGQETQYF	TGCGCCAGCGACAAAGCGACAGGGGGTCAAGAGACCCAGTACTTC
TRBV6-2/TRBV6-3	NA	NA	TRBJ1-5	CASKYSVGQPQHF	TGTGCCAGCAAGTACTCCGTCGGCCAGCCCCAGCATTTT
TRBV27	NA	TRBD2	TRBJ2-7	CASSSLRGSSYEQYF	TGTGCCAGCAGTTCCCTCCGCGGGAGCTCCTACGAGCAGTACTTC
TRBV2	few	NA	TRBJ2-3	CASKESYPTDTQYF	TGTGCCAGCAAGGAGTCCTATCCCACAGATACGCAGTATTTT
TRBV6-2/TRBV6-3	NA	TRBD2	TRBJ2-1	CASSTSGAYNEQFF	TGTGCCAGCAGCACTAGCGGTGCCTACAATGAGCAGTTCTTC
TRBV10-3	NA	TRBD2	TRBJ2-1	CAITGLAGYGVSYNEQFF	TGTGCCATCACGGGGCTAGCGGGTTACGGCGTTTCCTACAATGAGCAGTTCTTC
TRBV12-3/TRBV12-4	NA	NA	TRBJ1-6	CASSGPRDISPLHF	TGTGCCAGCAGTGGACCCAGGGACATCTCACCCCTCCACTTT
TRBV5-6	NA	TRBD1	TRBJ2-7	CASSLWRTGSYEQYF	TGTGCCAGCAGCTTGTGGAGGACAGGGTCATACGAGCAGTACTTC
TRBV30	NA	NA	TRBJ1-1	CAWDRTLSPEAFF	TGTGCCTGGGACCGTACCCTATCCCCTGAAGCTTTCTTT
TRBV7-2	few	NA	TRBJ1-5	CASGDPGQPQHF	TGTGCCAGCGGGGACCCGGGTCAGCCCCAGCATTTT
TRBV6-2/TRBV6-3	few	TRBD1	TRBJ2-7	CASRSHRDRAEEQYF	TGTGCCAGCAGATCCCACCGGGACAGGGCGGAGGAGCAGTACTTC
TRBV2	NA	NA	TRBJ1-5	CASEAYMANQPQHF	TGTGCCAGCGAAGCGTATATGGCAAATCAGCCCCAGCATTTT
TRBV24-1	few	TRBD2	TRBJ2-1	CATSDFTRTSGSNEQFF	TGTGCCACCAGTGATTTCACCCGGACTAGCGGGAGTAATGAGCAGTTCTTC
TRBV2	few	NA	TRBJ1-1	CASSQNVRGTEAFF	TGTGCCAGCAGTCAAAACGTCAGGGGAACTGAAGCTTTCTTT
TRBV19	NA	NA	TRBJ2-1	CASSFLAGEQFF	TGTGCCAGTAGTTTCCTGGCCGGGGAGCAGTTCTTC
TRBV20-1	few	NA	TRBJ2-2	CSARDQGSPAGELFF	TGCAGTGCTAGAGATCAGGGGAGCCCGGCCGGGGAGCTGTTTTTT
TRBV29-1	NA	TRBD2	TRBJ2-7	CSVFRTSGSYEQYF	TGCAGCGTTTTTAGGACTAGCGGGTCCTACGAGCAGTACTTC
TRBV29-1	NA	NA	TRBJ1-1	CSVEGGGGHGNAEAFF	TGCAGCGTTGAAGGGGGCGGTGGACACGGAAACGCTGAAGCTTTCTTT
TRBV6-2/TRBV6-3	NA	NA	TRBJ1-5	CASSYPGGQPQHF	TGTGCCAGCAGTTACCCAGGCGGTCAGCCCCAGCATTTT
TRBV28	NA	TRBD1	TRBJ2-7	CASISTGAPSYEQYF	TGTGCCAGCATTTCCACAGGGGCGCCTTCCTACGAGCAGTACTTC
TRBV7-2	NA	TRBD2	TRBJ2-1	CASSFMGGSSYNEQFF	TGTGCCAGCAGCTTCATGGGCGGGAGCTCCTACAATGAGCAGTTCTTC
TRBV27	medium-sized	NA	TRBJ1-2	CASRRASLNYGYTF	TGTGCCAGCCGTCGGGCTTCTTTAAACTATGGCTACACCTTC
TRBV5-4	NA	NA	TRBJ1-3	CASSLDLYSGNTIYF	TGTGCCAGCAGCCTTGACCTGTACTCTGGAAACACCATATATTTT
TRBV7-2	few	NA	TRBJ1-1	CASSLKGSTEAFF	TGTGCCAGCAGCTTGAAGGGGAGCACTGAAGCTTTCTTT
TRBV6-2/TRBV6-3	NA	NA	TRBJ2-1	CASSRNIGQGVSEQFF	TGTGCCAGCAGTCGCAATATTGGCCAGGGTGTCTCTGAGCAGTTCTTC
TRBV24-1	NA	TRBD2	TRBJ2-7	CATSDFGTGGYEQYF	TGTGCCACCAGTGATTTTGGGACGGGAGGGTACGAGCAGTACTTC
TRBV7-2	NA	TRBD2	TRBJ2-7	CASSLPRTSGRSSYEQYF	TGTGCCAGCAGCCTCCCCCGGACTAGCGGGCGCAGCTCCTACGAGCAGTACTTC
TRBV6-5	NA	TRBD1	TRBJ2-7	CASSYSGTGSYEQYF	TGTGCCAGCAGTTACTCTGGGACAGGGAGCTACGAGCAGTACTTC
TRBV29-1	NA	NA	TRBJ2-3	CSVEKSGVTDTQYF	TGCAGCGTCGAGAAAAGCGGAGTCACAGATACGCAGTATTTT
TRBV14	NA	NA	TRBJ1-2	CASSQVQGRGGYTF	TGTGCCAGCAGCCAAGTTCAGGGCAGAGGTGGCTACACCTTC
TRBV20-1	NA	TRBD2	TRBJ2-1	CSASGGYNEQFF	TGCAGTGCTAGCGGGGGGTACAATGAGCAGTTCTTC
TRBV7-3	few	NA	TRBJ2-5	CASSLGGEETQYF	TGTGCCAGCAGCTTAGGAGGGGAAGAGACCCAGTACTTC
TRBV7-2	NA	NA	TRBJ1-1	CASSLAREGRTEAFF	TGTGCCAGCAGCTTAGCGCGGGAGGGCCGCACTGAAGCTTTCTTT
TRBV19	NA	TRBD1	TRBJ2-1	CASSLPGTENNEQFF	TGTGCCAGTAGTCTCCCCGGGACAGAGAACAATGAGCAGTTCTTC
TRBV7-2	NA	NA	TRBJ1-1	CATSGEGMNTEAFF	TGTGCCACCTCCGGGGAGGGGATGAACACTGAAGCTTTCTTT
TRBV7-2	medium-sized	TRBD1	TRBJ2-7	CASSFYGQGNEQYF	TGTGCCAGCAGCTTTTACGGACAGGGGAATGAGCAGTACTTC